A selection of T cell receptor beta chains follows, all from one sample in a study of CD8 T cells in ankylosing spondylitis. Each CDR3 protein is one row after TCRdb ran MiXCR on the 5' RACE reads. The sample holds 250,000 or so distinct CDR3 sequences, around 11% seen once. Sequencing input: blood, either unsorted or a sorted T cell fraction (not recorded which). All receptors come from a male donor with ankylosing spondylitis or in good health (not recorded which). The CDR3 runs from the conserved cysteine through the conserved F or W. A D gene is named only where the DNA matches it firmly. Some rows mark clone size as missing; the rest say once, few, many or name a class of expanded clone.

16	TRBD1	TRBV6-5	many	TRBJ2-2	TGTGCCAGCAGTTTAGACAGGGGGAGATACGCCGGGGAGCTGTTTTTT	CASSLDRGRYAGELFF
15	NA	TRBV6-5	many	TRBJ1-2	TGTGCCAGCAGTTCCTCGGGACTAGGAAGATATGGCTACACCTTC	CASSSSGLGRYGYTF
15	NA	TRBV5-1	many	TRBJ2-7	TGCGCCAGCAGCTCGGATTGGGGACGGTCCTACGAGCAGTACTTC	CASSSDWGRSYEQYF
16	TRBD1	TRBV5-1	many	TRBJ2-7	TGCGCCAGCAGCTATGGGACAGGAAGCTATGATTACGAGCAGTACTTC	CASSYGTGSYDYEQYF
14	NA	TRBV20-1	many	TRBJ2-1	TGCAGTGCTAGCAAGCAAGAGTCCTTCGCTGAGCAGTTCTTC	CSASKQESFAEQFF
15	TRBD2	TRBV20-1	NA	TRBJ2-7	TGCAGTGCAGCGAACCGACGGGGGGGCTCCTACGAGCAGTACTTC	CSAANRRGGSYEQYF
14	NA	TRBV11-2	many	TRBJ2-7	TGTGCCAGCAGCTCCCGACAGGTAGCCTACGAGCAGTACTTC	CASSSRQVAYEQYF
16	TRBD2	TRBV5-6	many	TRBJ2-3	TGTGCCAGCAGCTTGCCCCGGACTAGCCGAGCAGATACGCAGTATTTT	CASSLPRTSRADTQYF
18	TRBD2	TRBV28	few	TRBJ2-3	TGTGCCAGCAGTTTAAGGGGACTAGCGGGTGGGGGGCCAGATACGCAGTATTTT	CASSLRGLAGGGPDTQYF
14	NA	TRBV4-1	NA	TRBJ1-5	TGCGCCAGCAGCCAATTTAACGTACGAAGGCCCCAGCATTTT	CASSQFNVRRPQHF
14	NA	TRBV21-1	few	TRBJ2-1	TGTGCCAGCAGCAAGGGACTAGCGGGATGGGTGCAGTTCTTC	CASSKGLAGWVQFF
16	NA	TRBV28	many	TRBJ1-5	TGTGCCAGCAGCCGAACAGGGTCCTCTTTCAATCAGCCCCAGCATTTT	CASSRTGSSFNQPQHF
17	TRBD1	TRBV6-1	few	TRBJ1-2	TGTGCCAGCAGTGAAGCGGGACAGGGGAATTCAAACTATGGCTACACCTTC	CASSEAGQGNSNYGYTF
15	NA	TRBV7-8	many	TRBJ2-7	TGTGCCAGCAGCTTAGCTGGGACCGACTCCTACGAGCAGTACTTC	CASSLAGTDSYEQYF
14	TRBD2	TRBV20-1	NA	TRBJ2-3	TGCAGTGCTAGAGAACCGACTAGCTATGATACGCAGTATTTT	CSAREPTSYDTQYF
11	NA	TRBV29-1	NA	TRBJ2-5	TGCAGCGTTGCTTCTGGAGAGACCCAGTACTTC	CSVASGETQYF
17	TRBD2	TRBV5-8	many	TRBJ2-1	TGTGCCAGCAGCTTGGGACTAGCGGGAGGGCCTATAAATGAGCAGTTCTTC	CASSLGLAGGPINEQFF
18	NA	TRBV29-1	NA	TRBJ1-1	TGCAGCGTTGAAAGCCTCAGGGACGCATCCTTTGTGAACACTGAAGCTTTCTTT	CSVESLRDASFVNTEAFF
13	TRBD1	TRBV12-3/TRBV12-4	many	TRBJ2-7	TGTGCCAGCAGTTCCGGGACAGTGAGCGAGCAGTACTTC	CASSSGTVSEQYF
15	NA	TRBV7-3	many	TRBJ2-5	TGTGCCAGCAGCTTACTGGGGCTTGCCCAAGAGACCCAGTACTTC	CASSLLGLAQETQYF
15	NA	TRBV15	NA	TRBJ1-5	TGTGCCACCAGCAGAGATTGGAGGGCTGATCAGCCCCAGCATTTT	CATSRDWRADQPQHF
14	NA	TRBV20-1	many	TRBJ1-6	TGCAGTGCTACAGTACGGGGGACTATTTCACCCCTCCACTTT	CSATVRGTISPLHF
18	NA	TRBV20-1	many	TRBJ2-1	TGCAGTGCTAGAGGGCACTACATATACACTATATCCTACAATGAGCAGTTCTTC	CSARGHYIYTISYNEQFF
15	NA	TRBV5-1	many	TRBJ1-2	TGCGCCAGCAGCACCGATGGGTTTGGAGGGTATGGCTACACCTTC	CASSTDGFGGYGYTF
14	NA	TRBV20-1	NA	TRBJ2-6	TGCAGTGCAATTGACAGTTTTGGGGCCAACGTCCTGACTTTC	CSAIDSFGANVLTF
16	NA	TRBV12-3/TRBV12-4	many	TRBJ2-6	TGTGCCAGCAGACACCAACAGGGATCTGGGGCCAACGTCCTGACTTTC	CASRHQQGSGANVLTF
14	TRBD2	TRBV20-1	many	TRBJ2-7	TGCAGTGCTAAAGTCGAAGCGGGGGTTTACGAGCAGTACTTC	CSAKVEAGVYEQYF
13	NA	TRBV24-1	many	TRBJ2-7	TGTGCCACCAGTGAACGACAGTCCTACGAGCAGTACTTC	CATSERQSYEQYF
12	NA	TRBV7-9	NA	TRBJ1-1	TGTGCCAGCAGCCCACTCCCTAGGGAAGCTTTCTTT	CASSPLPREAFF
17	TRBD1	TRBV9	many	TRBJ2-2	TGTGCCAGCAGCGTTACCCCACAGGGGAGAAACACCGGGGAGCTGTTTTTT	CASSVTPQGRNTGELFF
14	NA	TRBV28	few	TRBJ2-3	TGTGCCATGTCGAGGGGGGGGAGCACAGATACGCAGTATTTT	CAMSRGGSTDTQYF
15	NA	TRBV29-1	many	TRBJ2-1	TGCAGCGTGGGGAAAGGGGGGAGGGCCGAAAATGAGCAGTTCTTC	CSVGKGGRAENEQFF
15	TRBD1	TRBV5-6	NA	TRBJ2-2	TGTGCCAGCAGCATCCCGGGACAGGGGCCTACCGAGCTGTTTTTT	CASSIPGQGPTELFF
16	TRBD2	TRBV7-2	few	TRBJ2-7	TGTGCCAGCAGCTGGGGACTAGCGGGAGGAATATCCGAGCAGTACTTC	CASSWGLAGGISEQYF
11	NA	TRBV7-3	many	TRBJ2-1	TGTGCCAGCAGCGTTGGTGATGAGCAGTTCTTC	CASSVGDEQFF
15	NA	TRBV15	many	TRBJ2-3	TGTGCCACCAGTCCGGGACGGACCTACACAGATACGCAGTATTTT	CATSPGRTYTDTQYF
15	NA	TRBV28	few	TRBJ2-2	TGTGCCAGCAGCCTTCTCCTGGGCAACACCGGGGAGCTGTTTTTT	CASSLLLGNTGELFF
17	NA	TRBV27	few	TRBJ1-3	TGTGCCAGCAGTTTATCTTCCCCGATTCACCCTGGAAACACCATATATTTT	CASSLSSPIHPGNTIYF
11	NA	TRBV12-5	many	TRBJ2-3	TGTGCTAGTGGTTTGGCAGATACGCAGTATTTT	CASGLADTQYF
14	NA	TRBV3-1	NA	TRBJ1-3	TGTGCCAGCAGCCAAGACCCCATCGGAAACACCATATATTTT	CASSQDPIGNTIYF
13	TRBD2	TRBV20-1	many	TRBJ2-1	TGCAGTGGGGTAGCGGGAGTAAACAATGAGCAGTTCTTC	CSGVAGVNNEQFF
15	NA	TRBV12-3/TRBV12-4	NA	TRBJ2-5	TGTGCCAGCAGTTTTAGGGGGGTGGTCCAAGAGACCCAGTACTTC	CASSFRGVVQETQYF
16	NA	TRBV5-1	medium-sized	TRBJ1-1	TGCGCCAGCAGCCCACTACATTATCTCTGGAACACTGAAGCTTTCTTT	CASSPLHYLWNTEAFF
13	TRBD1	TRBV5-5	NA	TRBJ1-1	TGTGCCAGCAGCTTTACAGGGGACACTGAAGCTTTCTTT	CASSFTGDTEAFF
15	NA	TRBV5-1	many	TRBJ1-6	TGCGCCAGCAGCTTGGCCTCTCCACGGTATTCACCCCTCCACTTT	CASSLASPRYSPLHF